The entry below gives a single T cell receptor beta chain sequence along with its context. Its antigen is undetermined. V shed 1 base, J shed 5 bases, and the junction held 10 bases outside the gene matches. Germline V CDR1 and CDR2: SGHTA, FQGNSA. The CDR3 loop spans 18 amino acids. The sample is drawn from a study of T cell responses to AZD1222 COVID-19 vaccine. General study points: Only six people who got AZD1222 tested seropositive at baseline. Clonal diversity was possibly underestimated, and the donors were mostly white British, with more females. Repertoire sampling occurred only after the peak T cell response.

Measured with immunoSEQ multiplex PCR; TCRdb has only the in-frame clones, and not every one. The sample has about 140,000 clones; 91% are singletons. V is TRBV7-2 and J is TRBJ1-6; TRBD1 matches at 8 bases. This receptor was taken from an adult who received the MenACWY meningococcal vaccine as a control. Sequences were derived from peripheral blood, sampled 28 days after the second dose of the MenACWY control vaccine. The CDR3 nucleotides read TGTGCCAGCAGCTTAGGGAGAAGCAGGGGGCTGGATAATTCACCCCTCCACTTT. This sequence encodes CASSLGRSRGLDNSPLHF. The full variable domain, its missing parts supplied by reference TRBV7-2 and TRBJ1-6, is GAGVSQSPSNKVTEKGKDVELRCDPISGHTALYWYRQSLGQGLEFLIYFQGNSAPDKSGLPSDRFSAERTGGSVSTLTIQRTQQEDSAVYLCASSLGRSRGLDNSPLHFGNGTRLTVT.